These 3 T cell receptor beta chains came from one sample sequenced in a study of T-cell memory formation after mild COVID-19. TCRdb called the 5' RACE reads again in MiXCR, with one record for every CDR3 protein. The data contain about 340,000 distinct CDR3 sequences, about 20% of them singletons. The sequencing sample was made of PBMCs or a T cell subset sorted from them (not recorded which). The source is a man younger than 35 who had mild COVID-19 (a few samples of this study predate the infection). Cell type and time point are not known.

J is TRBJ2-3 and V is TRBV4-3; 14 bases are shared with TRBD2. V was clipped by 3 bases and J by 6 bases; unmatched bases: 14. Germline loops: CDR1 LGHNA, CDR2 YSLEER. CDR3 length: 19 residues. The CDR3 nucleotides read TGCGCCAGCAGCCAGTCCATGGAGACTAGCGGGGGGGCCAGGGATACGCAGTATTTT. Amino acids: CASSQSMETSGGARDTQYF.

This clonotype has a count of ten or more. V and J are TRBV7-9 and TRBJ1-2; D unclear. CDR1 is SEHNR, CDR2 FQNEAQ, per germline (reference sequence). Trimming took off 1 base at V and 3 bases at J, with 12 bases between the two ends. The CDR3 runs to 15 residues. CDR3 region: CASSLGAGSDYGYTF. The CDR3 DNA reads TGTGCCAGCAGCTTAGGGGCAGGATCTGACTATGGCTACACCTTC.

A few counts support this clonotype. The V call is TRBV2, the J call TRBJ1-1; 11 nucleotides match TRBD1. Germline V CDR1 and CDR2: SNHLY, FYNNEI. With 7 bases clipped from V and 3 bases from J, the junction kept 7 bases outside the gene matches. CDR3 length: 15 residues. The CDR3 bases are TGTGCCAGCATAAGACCGGACAGGGGGCACACTGAAGCTTTCTTT. Residues: CASIRPDRGHTEAFF. The whole variable domain, filled in from reference TRBV2 and TRBJ1-1, reads EPEVTQTPSHQVTQMGQEVILRCVPISNHLYFYWYRQILGQKVEFLVSFYNNEISEKSEIFDDQFSVERPDGSNFTLKIRSTKLEDSAMYFCASIRPDRGHTEAFFGQGTRLTVV.